These 25 T cell receptor beta chains share one sample of origin, sequenced in a study of regulatory T cells in long-lasting Graves disease. Combining iRepertoire HTBI primers with Arm-PCR of CDR3 regions, the authors built TCR beta libraries. One entry per CDR3 protein, called by TCRdb with MiXCR from the multiplex PCR reads. The sample consists of 350,000 to 450,000 distinct CDR3 sequences, approximately 25% of them appearing once. Documented time point: persistent/refractory GD, antithyroid drugs over 5 years with positive TRAb. Following extraction of RNA from PBMCs, that RNA was used to make the TCR library. The material was peripheral blood mononuclear cells (PBMCs), obtained when the disease was refractory, from a patient treated with antithyroid drugs. The source is a woman between 35 and 50 years old with Graves disease.

In DNA form, the CDR3 reads TGCGCCAGCAGCCAAGATCGTTCCGGCGGTAGCTCCTACGAGCAGTACTTC. This codes for CASSQDRSGGSSYEQYF. V usage is TRBV4-1 and J usage is TRBJ2-7, with D unresolved. Trimming took off 0 bases at V and 0 bases at J, with 15 bases between the two ends. Per the germline V gene, CDR1 is MGHRA and CDR2 is YSYEKL. The CDR3 totals 17 residues.

The sample holds a few counts of this clonotype. The chain combines TRBV6-5 with TRBJ1-1; the D is unclear. CDR1 and CDR2 from the germline V gene are MNHEY and SVGAGI. Trimming took 3 bases from V and 0 from J, leaving 5 bases between them. The CDR3 covers 13 residues. The CDR3 region is CASSYSVNTEAFF. CDR3 DNA: TGTGCCAGCAGTTATTCGGTGAACACTGAAGCTTTCTTT.

This clonotype came up a few times. A much larger clone sits a single nucleotide away, making a read error possible. The chain links TRBV6-1 to TRBJ2-2; the match to TRBD1 covers 7 bases. J lost 0 bases, V lost 2 bases, and 0 bases had no gene match. The CDR3 runs to 15 residues. Germline CDR1 MNHNS, CDR2 SASEGT. The CDR3 protein is CASSEQGANTGELFF. The CDR3 DNA follows: TGTGCCAGCAGTGAACAGGGGGCGAACACCGGGGAGCTGTTTTTT.

Many counts were recorded for this clonotype. CDR3 in DNA: TGTGCCAGCAGTTTAGCGGGAGTGGGGGAGCAGTACTTC. This encodes CASSLAGVGEQYF. The chain couples TRBV27 to TRBJ2-7; 7 nucleotides match TRBD2. There are 13 residues in the CDR3. The V gene end was trimmed by 2 bases and the J gene end by 7 bases; junction bases not matched to a gene: 5. Germline CDR1 reads MNHEY; CDR2 reads SMNVEV (reference sequence).

There are many counts of this clonotype. The chain recombines TRBV24-1 with TRBJ1-5, with TRBD1 matching 7 bases. Per the germline V gene, CDR1 is KGHDR and CDR2 is SFDVKD. The CDR3 is 13 residues long. V gave up 9 bases and J gave up 7 bases; unmatched junction bases: 8. CDR3 amino acids: CATDDREGQPQHF. As DNA, the CDR3 is TGTGCCACCGATGACAGGGAGGGGCAGCCCCAGCATTTT.

The chain links TRBV28 to TRBJ2-1; D call uncertain. V was pared by 6 bases and J by 6 bases, with 12 bases between. The CDR3 has 13 residues. The germline V gene encodes CDR1 MDHEN and CDR2 SYDVKM. CDR3 sequence: CASRPRHVNEQFF. Here the CDR3 DNA reads TGTGCCAGCAGGCCTCGTCACGTCAATGAGCAGTTCTTC.

This clonotype was seen many times. This chain uses TRBV2 with TRBJ2-7; D possibly corresponds to TRBD2 (5 bases). V gave up 7 bases and J gave up 1 base, with 5 bases separating them. The CDR3 spans 11 residues. The germline V gene has CDR1 SNHLY and CDR2 FYNNEI. The CDR3, as DNA: TGTGCCAGCACGGGATCCTACGAGCAGTACTTC. Translation gives CASTGSYEQYF.

A few counts support this clonotype. V gene TRBV19 combines with J gene TRBJ2-7; D ambiguous. Trimming removed 3 bases at V and 2 bases at J, with 11 bases between. Germline CDR1 is LNHDA and CDR2 is SQIVND (reference sequence). CDR3 size: 14 residues. In DNA, the CDR3 is TGTGCCAGTAGTATTGGGCCGAATACCTACGAGCAGTACTTC. Its protein is CASSIGPNTYEQYF. The full variable domain, completed using reference TRBV19 and TRBJ2-7, is DGGITQSPKYLFRKEGQNVTLSCEQNLNHDAMYWYRQDPGQGLRLIYYSQIVNDFQKGDIAEGYSVSREKKESFPLTVTSAQKNPTAFYLCASSIGPNTYEQYFGPGTRLTVT.

In this sample, this clonotype turned up many times. The V and J genes are TRBV15 and TRBJ2-4, with unresolved D. The ends were cut back, 5 bases at V and 3 bases at J, with 17 bases in the middle. This CDR3 has 16 residues. Germline CDR1 LNHNV, CDR2 YYDKDF (reference sequence). Written as DNA, the CDR3 is TGTGCCACCAGCGGTCCGTCAAGGATAGGCAAAAACATTCAGTACTTC. Encoded protein: CATSGPSRIGKNIQYF.

The rearrangement links TRBV4-1 to TRBJ1-4, with a weak D call TRBD1 (5 bases). V was trimmed by 1 base and J by 8 bases, leaving 8 bases between them. The CDR3 is 13 amino acids. Germline CDR1 is MGHRA and CDR2 is YSYEKL. The CDR3, as DNA: TGCGCCAGCAGCCAAGGGACATTCGAAAAACTGTTTTTT. It is translated as CASSQGTFEKLFF.

This clonotype was observed at least ten times. The chain uses TRBV12-3 or TRBV12-4 and TRBJ2-3, with D tentatively TRBD1 or TRBD2 (5 bases each). V lost 5 bases, J lost 1 base, and 10 bases lay in between. The CDR3 is 14 amino acids. Here the CDR3 reads CASSTGTGTDTQYF. DNA of the CDR3: TGTGCCAGCAGTACCGGGACGGGCACAGATACGCAGTATTTT.

This clonotype was seen more than once but under ten times. V and J are TRBV30 and TRBJ2-5; the D gene is possibly TRBD1 (6 bases). V lost 3 bases and J lost 3, with 14 bases in between. The CDR3 is 14 residues long. Germline CDR1 GTSNPN, CDR2 SVGIG (reference sequence). CDR3 protein: CAWSARGSKETQYF. DNA of the CDR3: TGTGCCTGGAGCGCTAGGGGGTCTAAAGAGACCCAGTACTTC.

This clonotype was recorded a few times. This sequence joins TRBV9 and TRBJ1-1; 8 positions match TRBD1. The CDR3 is 15 amino acids. Trimming removed 3 bases from V and 3 bases from J; junction bases left unmatched: 7. In germline, CDR1 is SGDLS, CDR2 YYNGEE. The CDR3 spells CASSGQGAKDTEAFF. Here the CDR3 DNA reads TGTGCCAGCAGCGGGCAGGGGGCGAAAGACACTGAAGCTTTCTTT.

The chain employs TRBV28 and TRBJ2-5; tentatively, D is TRBD2 (6 bases). With the DNA end fitting TRBJ2-1 better, the J assignment may be wrong. CDR1 and CDR2 from the germline V gene are MDHEN and SYDVKM. CDR3 size: 15 residues. Written as DNA, the CDR3 is TGTGCCAGCAGTTCTGGTAGCGGAGTATACAATGAGCAGTTCTTC. Amino acids: CASSSGSGVYNEQFF.

On this clonotype: Germline is not matched at one junction end, which may reflect a read error. This rearrangement joins TRBV27 to TRBJ2-5; D unresolved. CDR3 length: 13 residues. The germline V gene has CDR1 MNHEY and CDR2 SMNVEV (reference sequence). In nucleotides, the CDR3 is TGTGCCAGCAGAAACACGGAACAAGTGACCCAGTACTTC. It specifies CASRNTEQVTQYF.

This clonotype was recorded many times. CDR3 in amino acids: CASSLDGLNQPQHF. DNA of the CDR3: TGCGCCAGCAGCTTGGACGGGCTCAATCAGCCCCAGCATTTT. The J gene is TRBJ1-5, the V gene TRBV5-1, with no clear D. CDR1 is SGHRS and CDR2 is YFSETQ in the germline V gene. The CDR3 has 14 amino acids. The V end lost 0 bases, the J end lost 3 bases, and 7 bases lay between the germline ends.

The chain employs TRBV28 and TRBJ2-5; D is undetermined. The DNA end is more similar to TRBJ2-7, so the J call may be wrong. CDR3 length: 11 residues. Looked up from germline, CDR1 is MDHEN and CDR2 is SYDVKM. The CDR3 here is CASSTPHEQYF. CDR3 nucleotide sequence: TGTGCCAGCAGCACCCCCCACGAGCAGTACTTC.

The V call is TRBV29-1, the J call TRBJ2-2; possible D gene TRBD1, 5 bases. From germline, CDR1 is SQVTM and CDR2 ANQGSEA. The CDR3 covers 13 residues. Trimming cost V 7 bases and J 0 bases, with 9 bases left between them. The CDR3 reads CSADSTNTGELFF. The CDR3 bases are TGCAGCGCTGACAGTACGAACACCGGGGAGCTGTTTTTT.

Only a few counts were recorded for this clonotype. The chain employs TRBV5-1 and TRBJ1-1; D perhaps matches TRBD1 (5 bases). The V gene lost 4 bases and the J gene lost 3 bases, with 10 bases spanning the gap. The germline CDR1 and CDR2 sequences are SGHRS and YFSETQ. The CDR3 is 13 residues long. The CDR3 loop reads CASSGAWDTEAFF. In DNA, the CDR3 is TGCGCCAGCAGCGGGGCGTGGGACACTGAAGCTTTCTTT.

This clonotype was counted many times. V usage is TRBV20-1 and J usage is TRBJ1-4; no clear D. Trimming left V 6 bases short and J 6 bases short, with 5 bases between. Looked up from germline, CDR1 is DFQATT and CDR2 is SNEGSKA (reference sequence). This CDR3 contains 10 residues. The CDR3 protein is CSAPDEKLFF. The CDR3 DNA sequence: TGCAGTGCCCCCGATGAAAAACTGTTTTTT.

The genes are TRBV6-2 or TRBV6-3 and TRBJ2-7; TRBD1 matches 9 bases. Germline V gene sequence: CDR1 MNHEY, CDR2 SVGEGT. V dropped 1 base and J dropped 2; count of bases not matched to a gene: 12. CDR3 length: 18 amino acids. The CDR3 region has the DNA TGTGCCAGCAGTTACTTTCCTCCCGGGACAGGGAACACCTACGAGCAGTACTTC. Its protein product is CASSYFPPGTGNTYEQYF.

The count of this clonotype is one. The chain carries TRBV15 and TRBJ1-1; D is unclear. Germline CDR1 is LNHNV and CDR2 is YYDKDF (reference sequence). The germline V and J ends were trimmed by 1 base and 6 bases, with 15 bases remaining between them. The CDR3 is 15 residues long. CDR3 residues: CATSRGLVFQPEAFF. In nucleotides, the CDR3 is TGTGCCACCAGCAGAGGTTTGGTATTTCAACCTGAAGCTTTCTTT.

The chain employs TRBV29-1 and TRBJ2-1, with D possibly called TRBD1 or TRBD2 (5 bases each). The germline V and J ends were trimmed by 6 bases and 1 base, with 10 bases remaining between them. Germline CDR1 SQVTM, CDR2 ANQGSEA. CDR3 length: 13 residues. The DNA for the CDR3 is TGCAGCGTGTTCGGGGCTTCCTACAATGAGCAGTTCTTC. Residues: CSVFGASYNEQFF.

The CDR3 loop reads CASSSHRGPYEQYF. The CDR3 nucleotides are TGTGCCAGCAGCTCGCACAGGGGCCCCTACGAGCAGTACTTC. V gene TRBV11-2 combines with J gene TRBJ2-7; 7 bases fit TRBD1. Germline-derived CDR1 and CDR2 are SGHAT and FQNNGV. The length of the CDR3 is 14 residues. After removal of 4 bases from V and 2 bases from J, the junction contained 5 bases not matched to a gene.

The gene calls are TRBV24-1 and TRBJ2-1, with a weak D call TRBD1 (8 bases). The CDR3 loop spans 17 amino acids. Looked up from germline, CDR1 is KGHDR and CDR2 is SFDVKD. The V end lost 8 bases, the J end lost 1 base, and 20 bases lay between the germline ends. CDR3 loop: CATTGPTGEGSYNEQFF. In DNA form, the CDR3 reads TGTGCCACCACGGGCCCGACAGGGGAGGGTTCCTACAATGAGCAGTTCTTC.